One sample yielded the 24 T cell receptor beta chains listed below, sequenced in a study of blood T cell repertoires in COVID-19 (dated by TCRdb to about 2020). The method was the immunoSEQ multiplex PCR assay. TCRdb obtained this table from immuneACCESS and retained in-frame rearrangements with V and J assigned. These tables miss some clones; where compared with another copy, unresolved V genes account for less than half of the shortfall, and the remainder is unexplained. This sample gives around 110,000 clones in total; around 77% of them show up just once. More than 15% of the sample is taken by the ten largest. Sequencing was performed on peripheral blood. These receptors were obtained from a man in his 60s with active or convalescent COVID-19.

The gene calls are TRBV9 and TRBJ2-1; 14 bases are shared with TRBD2. V was clipped by 4 bases and J by 1 base; unmatched bases: 10. The CDR3 contains 19 residues. From germline, CDR1 is SGDLS and CDR2 YYNGEE. The DNA for the CDR3 is TGTGCCAGCAGCCCCACCGGGACTAGCGGGAGAGGGTCCTACAATGAGCAGTTCTTC. It codes for CASSPTGTSGRGSYNEQFF. Looking up the rest from reference TRBV9 and TRBJ2-1 gives the full variable domain: DSGVTQTPKHLITATGQRVTLRCSPRSGDLSVYWYQQSLDQGLQFLIQYYNGEERAKGNILERFSAQQFPDLHSELNLSSLELGDSALYFCASSPTGTSGRGSYNEQFFGPGTRLTVL.

The chain carries TRBV19 and TRBJ2-1; 7 positions agree with TRBD1. Per the germline V gene, CDR1 is LNHDA and CDR2 is SQIVND (reference sequence). The CDR3 is made up of 14 amino acids. The V and J ends lost 4 bases and 8 bases, in that order; junction bases with no gene match: 8. CDR3 DNA: TGTGCCAGTAGTAGTAGACAGGGTTCCGATGAGCAGTTCTTC. Translation gives CASSSRQGSDEQFF. Full variable domain (remainder filled in from reference TRBV19 and TRBJ2-1): DGGITQSPKYLFRKEGQNVTLSCEQNLNHDAMYWYRQDPGQGLRLIYYSQIVNDFQKGDIAEGYSVSREKKESFPLTVTSAQKNPTAFYLCASSSRQGSDEQFFGPGTRLTVL.

The CDR3 nucleotides are TGTGCCAGCAGCCAAGTTAGCAGCTTCGACGAGCAGTACTTC. Its translation is CASSQVSSFDEQYF. The chain is built from TRBV3-1 (or the pseudogene TRBV3-2) and TRBJ2-7; D is uncertain. Germline CDR1 and CDR2: LGHDT and YNNKEL (reference sequence). This CDR3 comprises 14 residues. V was trimmed by 1 base and J by 5 bases, leaving 12 bases between them.

This clone appeared many times. This chain connects TRBV4-3 to TRBJ2-1; 9 nucleotides agree with TRBD2. Looked up from germline, CDR1 is LGHNA and CDR2 is YSLEER. This CDR3 spans 14 amino acids. Trimming took 0 bases from V and 13 from J; bases not matched to a gene: 7. The CDR3 DNA reads as TGCGCCAGCAGCCAAGATCGCTTCCTAGCGGGACAGTTCTTC. It translates to CASSQDRFLAGQFF.

J is TRBJ1-4 and V is TRBV3-1 (or the pseudogene TRBV3-2); no firm D call. V lost 5 bases, J lost 2 bases, and 9 bases lay in between. Per the germline V gene, CDR1 is LGHDT and CDR2 is YNNKEL (reference sequence). The CDR3 has 14 residues. The DNA of the CDR3 is TGTGCCAGCAGCATGAGCCTGACTAATGAAAAACTGTTTTTT. It is translated as CASSMSLTNEKLFF.

The chain combines TRBV6-6 with TRBJ2-1; D may be TRBD2 (6 bases). Trimming took off 6 bases at V and 3 bases at J, with 15 bases between the two ends. Looked up from germline, CDR1 is MNHNY and CDR2 is SVGAGI (reference sequence). This CDR3 spans 15 amino acids. The CDR3 spells CASRQSLARYNEQFF. Written as DNA, the CDR3 is TGTGCCAGCAGACAGAGCCTAGCGCGCTACAATGAGCAGTTCTTC.

This clone was found a few times. The rearrangement joins TRBV6-6 to TRBJ2-5, with 7 bases matching TRBD1. Germline-derived CDR1 and CDR2 are MNHNY and SVGAGI (reference sequence). The J segment lost 5 bases and the V segment lost 4 bases, leaving 10 bases of the junction unmatched. The CDR3 is 15 residues long. The chain's CDR3 is CASSSKTGTGETQYF. The CDR3 DNA reads as TGTGCCAGCAGTTCCAAGACAGGGACGGGGGAGACCCAGTACTTC.

Only a few counts were recorded for this clone. The V and J genes are TRBV28 and TRBJ1-5; a weak D match, TRBD1 (5 bases). Germline V gene data show CDR1 as MDHEN and CDR2 as SYDVKM. The V end lost 10 bases, the J end lost 0 bases, and 16 bases lay between the germline ends. This CDR3 comprises 15 residues. CDR3 sequence (DNA): TGTGCCACCCAGGAGGGGCAAATTAGCAATCAGCCCCAGCATTTT. It translates to CATQEGQISNQPQHF.

J is TRBJ1-2 and V is TRBV28; D possibly corresponds to TRBD1 (5 bases). The CDR3 spans 15 residues. V was trimmed by 1 base and J by 8 bases, leaving 17 bases between them. Germline assignment: CDR1 MDHEN and CDR2 SYDVKM. The chain's CDR3 is CASSLSKSGPWGYTF. CDR3 nucleotide sequence: TGTGCCAGCAGTTTATCCAAGTCAGGGCCCTGGGGCTACACCTTC.

The rearrangement joins TRBV2 to TRBJ2-6; 7 positions agree with TRBD1. Germline-derived CDR1 and CDR2 are SNHLY and FYNNEI. Trimming cost V 6 bases and J 2 bases; bases outside gene matches: 1. This CDR3 spans 14 amino acids. The CDR3 is CASRGTAGANVLTF. Here the CDR3 DNA reads TGTGCCAGCAGAGGGACAGCTGGGGCCAACGTCCTGACTTTC.

The chain joins TRBV24-1 to TRBJ1-6; the match to TRBD1 covers 7 bases. Looked up from germline, CDR1 is KGHDR and CDR2 is SFDVKD. This CDR3 is built from 14 residues. V was clipped by 8 bases and J by 6 bases; unmatched bases: 6. This CDR3 is CATNSGTANSPLHF. CDR3 sequence (DNA): TGTGCCACCAACTCCGGGACAGCTAATTCACCCCTCCACTTT.

This clone was counted between two and nine times. The J gene is TRBJ1-4, the V gene TRBV9; D gene unclear. Germline values: CDR1 SGDLS, CDR2 YYNGEE. V was pared by 3 bases and J by 7 bases, with 13 bases between. The CDR3 is made up of 14 amino acids. The CDR3 nucleotides are TGTGCCAGCAGCGCGACTCTCAGCGGTGAAAAACTGTTTTTT. This sequence encodes CASSATLSGEKLFF.

The gene calls are TRBV20-1 and TRBJ2-5; no firm D call. The CDR3 contains 11 residues. V lost 5 bases, J lost 7 bases, and 11 bases lay in between. Germline assignment: CDR1 DFQATT and CDR2 SNEGSKA (reference sequence). As DNA, the CDR3 is TGCAGTGCTTCCGATAGGAGGACCCAGTACTTC. Its translation is CSASDRRTQYF.

The genes are TRBV6-5 and TRBJ1-2; no clear D. Trimming pared 8 bases from V and 8 bases from J, leaving 12 bases between. CDR1 MNHEY and CDR2 SVGAGI come from the germline V gene. CDR3 length equals 11 residues. CDR3 sequence reads: CASGEKRGYTF. CDR3 in DNA: TGTGCCAGCGGGGAGAAGCGGGGCTACACCTTC.

The rearrangement uses TRBV5-4 and TRBJ2-6; tentative D call: TRBD2 (6 bases). V shed 0 bases and J shed 3 bases, with 13 bases lying between them. The CDR3 is 17 residues long. In germline, CDR1 is SGHNT, CDR2 YYREEE (reference sequence). This CDR3 reads CASSLETSRSGANVLTF. For the CDR3, the DNA is TGTGCCAGCAGCTTGGAGACTAGTCGTAGTGGGGCCAACGTCCTGACTTTC. The full variable domain, its missing parts supplied by reference TRBV5-4 and TRBJ2-6, is ETGVTQSPTHLIKTRGQQVTLRCSSQSGHNTVSWYQQALGQGPQFIFQYYREEENGRGNFPPRFSGLQFPNYSSELNVNALELDDSALYLCASSLETSRSGANVLTFGAGSRLTVL.

The chain has TRBV12-5 and TRBJ2-5; TRBD1 matches 7 bases. V dropped 6 bases and J dropped 5; count of bases not matched to a gene: 6. CDR1 LGHNT and CDR2 FRNRAP come from the germline V gene. The CDR3 consists of 13 residues. As DNA, the CDR3 is TGTGCTAGTGGCCGAGGGGGCTCCGAGACCCAGTACTTC. Encoded protein: CASGRGGSETQYF.

The V call is TRBV27, the J call TRBJ2-3; a weak D match, TRBD2 (6 bases). The V end lost 3 bases, the J end lost 4 bases, and 11 bases lay between the germline ends. The CDR3 has 14 residues. CDR1 MNHEY and CDR2 SMNVEV come from the germline V gene (reference sequence). The CDR3 DNA follows: TGTGCCAGCAGTTTCGGAGGGCAGGCAGATACGCAGTATTTT. It codes for CASSFGGQADTQYF.

The chain has TRBV28 and TRBJ2-7; 9 bases fit TRBD1. The ends lost 6 bases at V and 2 bases at J; junction bases unmatched: 8. CDR1 is MDHEN and CDR2 is SYDVKM in the germline V gene. CDR3 size: 15 residues. The CDR3 region has the DNA TGTGCCAGCAGGGCCGGGACAGGGTGGGCCTACGAGCAGTACTTC. As protein: CASRAGTGWAYEQYF. Filled out from reference TRBV28 and TRBJ2-7, the complete variable domain reads DVKVTQSSRYLVKRTGEKVFLECVQDMDHENMFWYRQDPGLGLRLIYFSYDVKMKEKGDIPEGYSVSREKKERFSLILESASTNQTSMYLCASRAGTGWAYEQYFGPGTRLTVT.

The V and J genes are TRBV4-1 and TRBJ2-5; 10 nucleotides match TRBD2. Per germline, CDR1 MGHRA and CDR2 YSYEKL. Losses at the gene ends were 0 bases for V and 5 bases for J; bases not matched to a gene: 9. The CDR3 has 17 amino acids. Written as DNA, the CDR3 is TGCGCCAGCAGCCAAGAACCGTCTAGCGGGAGTTGGGAGACCCAGTACTTC. This translates into CASSQEPSSGSWETQYF.

Turning to this clone: Different DNA sequences within this sample yield the same CDR3. V usage is TRBV18 and J usage is TRBJ2-7; possible D gene TRBD1, 5 bases. Deletions cut 3 bases from V and 0 bases from J, with 6 bases between. The CDR3 is made up of 13 amino acids. Per the germline V gene, CDR1 is KGHSH and CDR2 is LQKENI. The CDR3 region is CASSPGLSYEQYF. CDR3 sequence (DNA): TGTGCCAGCTCACCGGGGCTCTCCTACGAGCAGTACTTC.

This CDR3 is CASSIGEAGAYEQYF. DNA for the CDR3: TGTGCCAGTAGTATAGGTGAGGCAGGGGCCTACGAGCAGTACTTC. This chain joins TRBV19 and TRBJ2-7; D possibly corresponds to TRBD1 (6 bases). Germline CDR1 and CDR2: LNHDA and SQIVND (reference sequence). V was shortened by 1 base and J by 2 bases, with 12 bases between the two germline ends. This CDR3 has 15 residues.

CDR3 residues: CASSRGLAGRGEQFF. Here the CDR3 DNA reads TGTGCCAGCAGCCGAGGACTAGCGGGAAGGGGTGAGCAGTTCTTC. The V and J genes are TRBV11-2 and TRBJ2-1; 12 bases are a match to TRBD2. This CDR3 has 15 residues. V was clipped by 5 bases and J by 9 bases; unmatched bases: 8. Germline-derived CDR1 and CDR2 are SGHAT and FQNNGV.

The chain is built from TRBV11-3 and TRBJ2-3; D uncertain. CDR1 is SGHNT, CDR2 YENEEA, per germline. With 3 bases removed from V and 2 bases from J, the gap between germline ends came to 6 bases. The CDR3 consists of 13 residues. CDR3 protein: CASSLRHTDTQYF. The DNA for the CDR3 is TGTGCCAGCAGCTTGCGCCACACAGATACGCAGTATTTT.

This chain connects TRBV5-1 to TRBJ1-1; TRBD1 might be the D (5 bases). Trimming left V 4 bases short and J 2 bases short, with 12 bases between. From germline, CDR1 is SGHRS and CDR2 YFSETQ. This CDR3 is built from 14 residues. The CDR3 loop is CASSQGGFNTEAFF. Written as DNA, the CDR3 is TGCGCCAGCAGCCAGGGCGGATTTAACACTGAAGCTTTCTTT.